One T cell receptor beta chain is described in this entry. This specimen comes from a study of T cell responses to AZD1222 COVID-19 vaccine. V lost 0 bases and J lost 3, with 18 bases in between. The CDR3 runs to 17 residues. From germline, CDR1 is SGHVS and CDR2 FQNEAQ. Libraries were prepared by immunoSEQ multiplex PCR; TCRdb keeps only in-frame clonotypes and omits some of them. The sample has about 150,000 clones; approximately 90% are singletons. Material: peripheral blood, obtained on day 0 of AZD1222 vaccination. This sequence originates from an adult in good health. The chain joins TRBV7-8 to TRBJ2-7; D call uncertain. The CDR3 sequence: CASSLAPYSRPNYEQYF. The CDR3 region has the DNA TGTGCCAGCAGCTTAGCTCCCTATTCCAGGCCAAACTACGAGCAGTACTTC.